This T cell receptor beta chain was profiled in a study of T cell repertoires in cytomegalovirus infection (dated by TCRdb to between 2018 and 2021). Regarding the study in general: The HLA type of each donor mattered for the analysis, because public TCR beta signatures pointed to carriage of CMV infection along with the matching HLA type. The study at large found these results: In both this cohort and an independent cohort of under 450 donors, the cumulative frequency of public TCR beta family members distinguished carriers of CMV infection plus the relevant HLA type. The ex vivo response was dominated by HLA-C-restricted CMV-specific TCR beta clonotypes, and the single most frequent clonotype in two of eight donors was supplied by these HLA-C-restricted clonotypes.

The listed sequencing device is Illumina HiSeq 1500. The public reads were run again by TCRdb, first through fastp at Q25 and then through MiXCR, and only productive beta chains were kept. One record per CDR3 amino acid sequence lists the most common genes and DNA. The sample contains around 190,000 distinct CDR3 sequences, around 14% of them found a single time. The top ten constitute more than 20% of the sample. The germline V gene provides CDR1 MDHEN and CDR2 SYDVKM. V is cut back by 6 bases and J by 3 bases, with 10 bases in the junction unmatched. From cysteine to phenylalanine, the CDR3 is 17 amino acids long. The DNA shown is the 51-base CDR3, in frame from base 1. This clonotype was observed a few times. Its antigen has not been determined. Base qualities are missing; no much larger clone stands one base away.

The sample comprised PBMCs. The V gene is TRBV28 and the J gene is TRBJ2-1; 11 central bases correspond to TRBD1. This TCR came from a human donor in good health (CMV status not recorded). Some clones in this sample may be carry-over from other donors' samples. The encoded CDR3 is CASRGTGGRSDYNEQFF. The DNA sequence reads TGTGCCAGCAGGGGGACAGGGGGACGGTCTGACTACAATGAGCAGTTCTTC.